This T cell receptor beta chain was identified during a study of T cell changes during pregnancy in multiple sclerosis. Profiling relied on immunoSEQ multiplex PCR, and the TCRdb table lists in-frame clones only, not all of them. The data contain 55,000 to 75,000 clones, approximately 90% of them singletons. Trimming removed 0 bases at V and 2 bases at J, with 11 bases between. The germline V gene encodes CDR1 LGHNA and CDR2 YSLEER. This CDR3 has 16 amino acids. This clonotype originated in a female donor in good health, enrolled as a control in a pregnancy study. The rearrangement links TRBV4-3 to TRBJ2-1; unclear D gene. This material consisted of peripheral blood, taken in the third trimester of pregnancy. CDR3 in amino acids: CASSQDSATPYNEQFF. The CDR3 DNA reads TGCGCCAGCAGCCAAGATTCAGCGACCCCCTACAATGAGCAGTTCTTC.